Below are 16 T cell receptor beta chains sequenced from a single sample in a study of cytomegalovirus exposure and HLA in healthy donors. PCR employed 60 Vbeta and 13 Jbeta primers. The table came from immunoSEQ multiplex PCR; TCRdb's copy has only in-frame clones and leaves some out. Of 120,000 to 150,000 clones in the sample, around 70% were seen once. The specimen sequenced was PBMCs. The receptors shown here come from a man aged 35 to 55 in good health and CMV-seronegative.

As for this clone: The same CDR3 arises from other DNA sequences in this sample as well. The CDR3 DNA reads TGCGCCAGCAGCTCAGGCTACGAGCAGTACTTC. Translated: CASSSGYEQYF. V and J are TRBV5-1 and TRBJ2-7; D uncertain. V dropped 3 bases and J dropped 3 bases, with 4 bases sitting between them. In germline, CDR1 is SGHRS, CDR2 YFSETQ. This CDR3 is 11 amino acids long.

The rearrangement uses TRBV30 and TRBJ2-3; TRBD2 matches 9 bases. The germline V gene has CDR1 GTSNPN and CDR2 SVGIG (reference sequence). With V trimmed by 8 bases and J by 1 base, 22 bases remained unmatched. The CDR3 spans 19 residues. The CDR3 here is CAEWKGLAGRSPGTDTQYF. DNA for the CDR3: TGTGCCGAGTGGAAGGGCCTAGCGGGACGGAGCCCGGGCACAGATACGCAGTATTTT.

The chain employs TRBV18 and TRBJ1-2; no clear D gene. This CDR3 has 12 amino acids. Trimming cost V 3 bases and J 6 bases, with 8 bases left between them. CDR1 is KGHSH, CDR2 LQKENI, per germline. CDR3 DNA: TGTGCCAGCTCACCCGCGGGTAATGGCTACACCTTC. As protein: CASSPAGNGYTF. Full variable domain (remainder filled in from reference TRBV18 and TRBJ1-2): NAGVMQNPRHLVRRRGQEARLRCSPMKGHSHVYWYRQLPEEGLKFMVYLQKENIIDESGMPKERFSAEFPKEGPSILRIQQVVRGDSAAYFCASSPAGNGYTFGSGTRLTVV.

The chain recombines TRBV18 with TRBJ1-5; D remains unclear. The germline gives CDR1 KGHSH, CDR2 LQKENI. V shed 4 bases and J shed 6 bases, with 10 bases lying between them. The length of the CDR3 is 13 residues. This CDR3 reads CASSLTQGQPQHF. The CDR3 nucleotides are TGTGCCAGCTCACTGACACAAGGTCAGCCCCAGCATTTT.

The chain recombines TRBV5-6 with TRBJ1-5; D not resolved. CDR3 length: 17 amino acids. V was trimmed by 3 bases and J by 0 bases, leaving 16 bases between them. Germline V CDR1 and CDR2: SGHDT, YYEEEE. The CDR3 here is CASSSKGGLLSNQPQHF. The CDR3, as DNA: TGTGCCAGCAGCTCGAAGGGAGGGTTACTTAGCAATCAGCCCCAGCATTTT. The complete variable domain, with remaining parts taken from reference TRBV5-6 and TRBJ1-5, reads DAGVTQSPTHLIKTRGQQVTLRCSPKSGHDTVSWYQQALGQGPQFIFQYYEEEERQRGNFPDRFSGHQFPNYSSELNVNALLLGDSALYLCASSSKGGLLSNQPQHFGDGTRLSIL.

The chain links TRBV5-1 to TRBJ1-2; 7 nucleotides line up with TRBD1. The CDR3 spans 15 residues. Germline loops: CDR1 SGHRS, CDR2 YFSETQ. Germline trimming cut 0 bases from V and 0 bases from J; bases unmatched to any gene: 2. For the CDR3, the DNA is TGCGCCAGCAGCTTGGAGGGACAGCCTAACTATGGCTACACCTTC. It translates to CASSLEGQPNYGYTF.

CDR3 sequence (DNA): TGTGCCAGCAGCTTACGGTCAGGGGCCATTTACAATGAGCAGTTCTTC. This gives the protein CASSLRSGAIYNEQFF. V and J are TRBV7-3 and TRBJ2-1, with a possible D match to TRBD1 (6 bases). The CDR3 has 16 residues. CDR1 is SGHTA, CDR2 FQGTGA, per germline. V was pared by 2 bases and J by 4 bases, with 15 bases between.

J is TRBJ2-7 and V is TRBV6-1; D may be TRBD1 (6 bases). V was shortened by 6 bases and J by 0 bases, with 15 bases between the two germline ends. Germline-derived CDR1 and CDR2 are MNHNS and SASEGT. There are 15 residues in the CDR3. DNA of the CDR3: TGTGCCAGCAGAGACCGCACAGGGAGCTCCTACGAGCAGTACTTC. Translated: CASRDRTGSSYEQYF.

The chain employs TRBV5-1 and TRBJ2-7, with D tentatively TRBD1 (6 bases). Germline lookup yields CDR1 SGHRS and CDR2 YFSETQ. Trimming removed 2 bases at V and 3 bases at J, with 9 bases between. CDR3 size: 13 residues. The CDR3 DNA is TGCGCCAGCAGCTTAACAGGGAACTACGAGCAGTACTTC. Its translation is CASSLTGNYEQYF.

This chain connects TRBV9 to TRBJ1-2; D is perhaps TRBD1 (6 bases). Trimming stripped 4 bases from V and 1 base from J, with 17 bases between. The CDR3 length is 16 residues. Germline V CDR1 and CDR2: SGDLS, YYNGEE. DNA for the CDR3: TGTGCCAGCAGCACGGGGCAGGGGAATCTTAACTATGGCTACACCTTC. Translated, it gives CASSTGQGNLNYGYTF.

A single count supports this clone. The V gene is TRBV4-3, the J gene TRBJ2-2; 8 bases agree with TRBD2. Germline V CDR1 and CDR2: LGHNA, YSLEER. This CDR3 region has 18 residues. Trimming removed 1 base from V and 4 bases from J; junction bases left unmatched: 11. This CDR3 reads CASSQVFFVAGFTGELFF. DNA for the CDR3: TGCGCCAGCAGCCAAGTCTTTTTTGTAGCGGGGTTCACCGGGGAGCTGTTTTTT.

The chain carries TRBV9 and TRBJ1-4; a possible D gene is TRBD1 (6 bases). Trimming shortened V by 1 base and J by 3 bases, and 7 bases separated the two germline ends. The CDR3 is 14 amino acids. CDR1 SGDLS and CDR2 YYNGEE come from the germline V gene. The chain's CDR3 is CASSVRGSNEKLFF. The CDR3 nucleotides read TGTGCCAGCAGCGTAAGGGGGTCTAATGAAAAACTGTTTTTT. The full variable domain, with the rest looked up from reference TRBV9 and TRBJ1-4, is DSGVTQTPKHLITATGQRVTLRCSPRSGDLSVYWYQQSLDQGLQFLIQYYNGEERAKGNILERFSAQQFPDLHSELNLSSLELGDSALYFCASSVRGSNEKLFFGSGTQLSVL.

The chain has TRBV11-3 and TRBJ2-1, with TRBD2 matching 15 bases. J was trimmed by 13 bases and V by 0 bases; bases with no gene match: 4. Per the germline V gene, CDR1 is SGHNT and CDR2 is YENEEA. This CDR3 comprises 15 residues. Here the CDR3 reads CASSLDGGLAGGQFF. CDR3 DNA: TGTGCCAGCAGCTTAGATGGGGGACTAGCGGGGGGTCAGTTCTTC.

The sample holds a few counts of this clone. This chain links TRBV28 with TRBJ2-7; 7 bases are shared with TRBD2. V gave up 5 bases and J gave up 2 bases; unmatched junction bases: 6. The CDR3 is 14 amino acids. Germline V gene sequence: CDR1 MDHEN, CDR2 SYDVKM. In DNA, the CDR3 is TGTGCCAGCAGTCTTAGCGGGCCCCCCTACGAGCAGTACTTC. Its protein is CASSLSGPPYEQYF. Drawing the rest from reference TRBV28 and TRBJ2-7, the complete variable domain is DVKVTQSSRYLVKRTGEKVFLECVQDMDHENMFWYRQDPGLGLRLIYFSYDVKMKEKGDIPEGYSVSREKKERFSLILESASTNQTSMYLCASSLSGPPYEQYFGPGTRLTVT.

The chain couples TRBV5-1 to TRBJ1-4; D is uncertain. Germline CDR1 is SGHRS and CDR2 is YFSETQ. The CDR3 runs to 12 residues. CDR3 sequence: CDSRVENEKLFF. The CDR3 DNA follows: TGCGACTCGAGGGTTGAAAATGAAAAACTGTTTTTT.

V usage is TRBV6-5 and J usage is TRBJ2-1; 8 bases agree with TRBD2. The germline V gene encodes CDR1 MNHEY and CDR2 SVGAGI. V lost 4 bases, J lost 6 bases, and 8 bases stayed unmatched. CDR3 size: 15 residues. The CDR3 nucleotides read TGTGCCAGCAGTTGGGGACTAGGGACACCCAATGAGCAGTTCTTC. Translating it yields CASSWGLGTPNEQFF.